This is a list of T cell receptor beta chains from one sample in a study of shared clonotypes between healthy human individuals. Sequenced by immunoSEQ multiplex PCR; TCRdb stores in-frame clones only, minus some. Of millions of clones in the sample, approximately 94% are singletons; the top ten hold around 1.7%. The source material was naive CD8+ T cells from PBMCs. The receptors come from a young man in good health. Some clones in this sample may be carry-over from other donors' samples. The CDR3 runs from the conserved cysteine through the conserved F or W. The D gene is left open where the match is weak. Size tells how often a clone was seen (once, few, many) or the class of an expanded clone, and some rows leave it out.

NA	TRBD1	TRBV7-3	TRBJ2-5	TGTGCCAGCAGCTACCGGGACAGGGGGCTAGAGACCCAGTACTTC	CASSYRDRGLETQYF
NA	TRBD2	TRBV5-6	TRBJ2-7	TGTGCCAGCAGTCGTAGCGGGAGGAGCTACGAGCAGTACTTC	CASSRSGRSYEQYF
NA	NA	TRBV5-6	TRBJ2-6	TGTGCCAGCAGCGGGGACTCTGGGGCCAACGTCCTGACTTTC	CASSGDSGANVLTF
few	TRBD1	TRBV10-2	TRBJ2-2	TGCGCCAGCGGTCCCGGGACAGTTACCGGGGAGCTGTTTTTT	CASGPGTVTGELFF
NA	NA	TRBV29-1	TRBJ1-5	TGCAGCGTTTCTCCGGCAGGAGGGAATAATCAGCCCCAGCATTTT	CSVSPAGGNNQPQHF
NA	TRBD1	TRBV18	TRBJ2-2	TGTGCCAGCCCCGGACAGGTCGCCGGGGAGCTGTTTTTT	CASPGQVAGELFF
NA	TRBD2	TRBV30	TRBJ2-4	TGTGCCTGGAGTCCACTAGCGGGACAAAACATTCAGTACTTC	CAWSPLAGQNIQYF
NA	NA	TRBV11-1	TRBJ1-2	TGTGCCAGCAGCTACAGGGAGAGCGGCTATGGCTACACCTTC	CASSYRESGYGYTF
NA	TRBD1	TRBV19	TRBJ1-1	TGTGCCAGCCGGACAGGGGGCGTGGGGACTGAAGCTTTCTTT	CASRTGGVGTEAFF
NA	TRBD1	TRBV19	TRBJ2-5	TGTGCCAGTAGCTCTCGACAGGGAGAAGGGGAGACCCAGTACTTC	CASSSRQGEGETQYF
NA	NA	TRBV7-9	TRBJ2-7	TGTGCCAGCAGGGGGGGTCTTACCTACGAGCAGTACTTC	CASRGGLTYEQYF
NA	NA	TRBV5-5	TRBJ2-5	TGTGCCAGCAGCTACTACAGGGATCCCGGGGAGACCCAGTACTTC	CASSYYRDPGETQYF
NA	NA	TRBV11-3	TRBJ2-7	TGTGCCAGCAGCTTCGGGAGAACCTACGAGCAGTACTTC	CASSFGRTYEQYF
few	TRBD2	TRBV9	TRBJ2-1	TGTGCCAGCAGCGTACGCGGGGGGAACTACAATGAGCAGTTCTTC	CASSVRGGNYNEQFF
NA	NA	TRBV6-1	TRBJ1-4	TGTGCCAGCTGGGGCCTCAATGAAAAACTGTTTTTT	CASWGLNEKLFF
NA	NA	TRBV19	TRBJ1-5	TGTGCCAGTAGTATACGGGACTCCAATCAGCCCCAGCATTTT	CASSIRDSNQPQHF
few	NA	TRBV6-1	TRBJ1-1	TGTGCCAGCAGGGTGGACACTGAAGCTTTCTTT	CASRVDTEAFF
once	TRBD2	TRBV28	TRBJ2-7	TGTGCCAGCAGGGCGCGCGGGAGGGCCTCCTACGAGCAGTACTTC	CASRARGRASYEQYF
once	NA	TRBV6-1	TRBJ2-4	TGTGCCAGCAGTGAAGAGTGGATCAACATTCAGTACTTC	CASSEEWINIQYF
NA	TRBD2	TRBV9	TRBJ2-2	TGTGCCAGCAGCGTAGCAGGAGGGGAGGGATTCGGGGAGCTGTTTTTT	CASSVAGGEGFGELFF